The 28 T cell receptor beta chains in this list originate from one sample, sequenced in a study of T cell responses to AZD1222 COVID-19 vaccine. The data were produced by immunoSEQ multiplex PCR, yet TCRdb's version contains in-frame clones alone and is incomplete. The data hold fewer than 50,000 clones, with about 90% observed a single time. The sequencing used peripheral blood, collected 28 days after the second AZD1222 dose. These receptors were obtained from an adult who received the AZD1222 COVID-19 vaccine.

The genes are TRBV19 and TRBJ2-2; the match to TRBD1 covers 10 bases. The CDR3 length is 16 residues. The germline V gene encodes CDR1 LNHDA and CDR2 SQIVND (reference sequence). J was trimmed by 4 bases and V by 10 bases; bases with no gene match: 12. The CDR3 protein is CATLRWGQGFTGELFF. The CDR3 nucleotides read TGTGCCACCCTCAGGTGGGGACAGGGGTTCACCGGGGAGCTGTTTTTT.

The chain has TRBV3-1 (or the pseudogene TRBV3-2) and TRBJ1-3, with D unresolved. V dropped 5 bases and J dropped 0 bases, with 14 bases sitting between them. The germline gives CDR1 LGHDT, CDR2 YNNKEL (reference sequence). The CDR3 contains 16 residues. The CDR3 sequence: CASSAAATASGNTIYF. In DNA form, the CDR3 reads TGTGCCAGCAGCGCGGCGGCTACTGCCTCTGGAAACACCATATATTTT.

The table lists this clone with a few counts. The chain uses TRBV2 and TRBJ1-1; tentatively, D is TRBD1 (5 bases). This CDR3 is built from 14 residues. Trimming stripped 6 bases from V and 4 bases from J, with 15 bases between. Germline CDR1 reads SNHLY; CDR2 reads FYNNEI. DNA for the CDR3: TGTGCCAGCAGAGGGACGGTGGTCGGCACTGAAGCTTTCTTT. It specifies CASRGTVVGTEAFF.

This clone has a handful of counts. This chain connects TRBV9 to TRBJ2-7; weak D call: TRBD1 (6 bases). V lost 0 bases and J lost 2, with 12 bases in between. Germline V gene lookup returns CDR1 SGDLS and CDR2 YYNGEE. The CDR3 spans 15 residues. The CDR3 here is CASSVEGVGPYEQYF. CDR3 DNA: TGTGCCAGCAGCGTAGAGGGGGTAGGACCCTACGAGCAGTACTTC.

J is TRBJ2-1 and V is TRBV7-2; TRBD2 matches at 15 bases. Germline V lookup: CDR1 SGHTA, CDR2 FQGNSA. This CDR3 has 14 residues. V lost 4 bases and J lost 14; bases outside the gene matches: 6. For the CDR3, the DNA is TGTGCCAGCAGCTCTCGGACTAGCGGGGGGGCCGAGTTCTTC. The encoded protein is CASSSRTSGGAEFF.

The chain links TRBV19 to TRBJ2-2, with 8 bases lining up with TRBD2. Germline V lookup: CDR1 LNHDA, CDR2 SQIVND (reference sequence). Losses at the gene ends were 2 bases for V and 7 bases for J; bases not matched to a gene: 9. This CDR3 is 16 amino acids long. The CDR3 bases are TGTGCCAGTAGTATAAACGCGGGGGGACCGGGCGGGGAGCTGTTTTTT. Protein sequence: CASSINAGGPGGELFF. Full variable domain (remainder filled in from reference TRBV19 and TRBJ2-2): DGGITQSPKYLFRKEGQNVTLSCEQNLNHDAMYWYRQDPGQGLRLIYYSQIVNDFQKGDIAEGYSVSREKKESFPLTVTSAQKNPTAFYLCASSINAGGPGGELFFGEGSRLTVL.

For the CDR3, the DNA is TGTGCCAGTAGTATAGGTCAGGGGGTCTACATTCAGTACTTC. Residues: CASSIGQGVYIQYF. The gene calls are TRBV19 and TRBJ2-4; 7 nucleotides match TRBD1. This CDR3 has 14 residues. V lost 1 base and J lost 8; bases outside the gene matches: 5. Looked up from germline, CDR1 is LNHDA and CDR2 is SQIVND (reference sequence).

The chain combines TRBV6-1 with TRBJ2-5; 8 positions agree with TRBD2. The CDR3 covers 16 residues. Germline V gene lookup returns CDR1 MNHNS and CDR2 SASEGT. The V gene end was trimmed by 3 bases and the J gene end by 2 bases; junction bases not matched to a gene: 8. The CDR3 coding sequence is TGTGCCAGCAGTGACTGGCGGGGGGCCGGGCAAGAGACCCAGTACTTC. This codes for CASSDWRGAGQETQYF.

The V and J genes are TRBV10-3 and TRBJ1-6; a weak D match, TRBD1 (5 bases). The germline V gene encodes CDR1 ENHRY and CDR2 SYGVKD. The CDR3 is made up of 14 amino acids. The ends were cut back, 0 bases at V and 8 bases at J, with 8 bases in the middle. In nucleotides, the CDR3 is TGTGCCATCAGTGAGTCCGGAGGGGATTCACCCCTCCACTTT. Translating gives CAISESGGDSPLHF.

The rearrangement links TRBV19 to TRBJ1-1, with TRBD1 as a possible D gene (6 bases). With 7 bases removed from V and 6 bases from J, the gap between germline ends came to 12 bases. CDR3 length equals 12 residues. Germline-derived CDR1 and CDR2 are LNHDA and SQIVND (reference sequence). The CDR3 sequence: CASTDRTAEAFF. The CDR3, as DNA: TGTGCCAGTACCGACAGGACTGCTGAAGCTTTCTTT.

This chain links TRBV15 with TRBJ1-3; D not resolved. CDR1 and CDR2 (germline): LNHNV, YYDKDF (reference sequence). V lost 1 base and J 2 bases, leaving 3 bases between the germline ends. There are 13 residues in the CDR3. This CDR3 reads CATSRAAGNTIYF. The DNA of the CDR3 is TGTGCCACCAGCAGAGCTGCTGGAAACACCATATATTTT.

This rearrangement joins TRBV5-5 to TRBJ1-1, with D perhaps TRBD1 (6 bases). The germline V and J ends were trimmed by 0 bases and 7 bases, with 22 bases remaining between them. The CDR3 length is 17 residues. Germline V lookup: CDR1 SGHKS, CDR2 YYEKEE (reference sequence). CDR3: CASSLAGALLSTGEAFF. The CDR3 DNA is TGTGCCAGCAGCTTGGCAGGGGCCCTGCTTTCCACAGGTGAAGCTTTCTTT.

The V gene is TRBV25-1, the J gene TRBJ2-7; tentative D call: TRBD1 (6 bases). CDR3 size: 14 residues. Germline values: CDR1 MGHDK, CDR2 SYGVNS. The germline V and J ends were trimmed by 2 bases and 2 bases, with 10 bases remaining between them. The CDR3 loop is CASSEDRFPYEQYF. In DNA form, the CDR3 reads TGTGCCAGCAGTGAAGACAGGTTCCCCTACGAGCAGTACTTC.

The rearrangement joins TRBV7-8 to TRBJ1-2, with 8 bases matching TRBD1. The CDR3 is 13 amino acids. V shed 3 bases and J 3 bases; nucleotides not matched to a gene: 0. In germline, CDR1 is SGHVS, CDR2 FQNEAQ. CDR3: CASSLGQDYGYTF. The DNA of the CDR3 is TGTGCCAGCAGCTTGGGACAGGACTATGGCTACACCTTC.

This chain uses TRBV7-2 with TRBJ2-7; weak D call: TRBD2 (5 bases). Trimming cost V 3 bases and J 5 bases, with 17 bases left between them. This CDR3 spans 15 amino acids. CDR1 is SGHTA and CDR2 is FQGNSA in the germline V gene. CDR3 sequence (DNA): TGTGCCAGCAGCTTTGGTATCCTAGCTTCCGACGAGCAGTACTTC. Its translation is CASSFGILASDEQYF.

The chain employs TRBV7-9 and TRBJ2-5; TRBD1 might be the D (6 bases). Germline CDR1 is SEHNR and CDR2 is FQNEAQ (reference sequence). Trimming left V 2 bases short and J 5 bases short, with 15 bases between. The CDR3 is 15 amino acids. The CDR3 reads CASSLRGGAKETQYF. CDR3 nucleotide sequence: TGTGCCAGCAGCTTACGAGGGGGAGCGAAGGAGACCCAGTACTTC.

The rearrangement links TRBV5-1 to TRBJ2-2; D is perhaps TRBD1 (5 bases). The germline gives CDR1 SGHRS, CDR2 YFSETQ. Deletions cut 3 bases from V and 4 bases from J, with 19 bases between. The CDR3 spans 17 residues. The CDR3 region has the DNA TGCGCCAGCAGCTCCCTTCCGGCAGGGTCGGGCACCGGGGAGCTGTTTTTT. This sequence encodes CASSSLPAGSGTGELFF.

J is TRBJ2-3 and V is TRBV7-2; TRBD1 matches 8 bases. The V and J ends lost 5 bases and 2 bases, in that order; junction bases with no gene match: 6. CDR1 is SGHTA and CDR2 is FQGNSA in the germline V gene. This CDR3 region has 15 residues. CDR3 loop: CASSVYRGTTDTQYF. DNA of the CDR3: TGTGCCAGCAGCGTATACAGGGGGACCACAGATACGCAGTATTTT.

This chain joins TRBV7-2 and TRBJ2-7; a weak D match, TRBD1 (5 bases). This CDR3 contains 13 residues. The germline V gene encodes CDR1 SGHTA and CDR2 FQGNSA. V lost 2 bases, J lost 3 bases, and 8 bases lay in between. The CDR3 DNA is TGTGCCAGCAGCTTAACAGACAGCTACGAGCAGTACTTC. It is translated as CASSLTDSYEQYF.

The CDR3 nucleotides read TGCGCCAGCAGCTCAGCAGGGGCGTTCTCTGGAAACACCATATATTTT. Protein sequence: CASSSAGAFSGNTIYF. This chain uses TRBV5-1 with TRBJ1-3, with D perhaps TRBD1 (6 bases). Trimming stripped 3 bases from V and 0 bases from J, with 13 bases between. The V gene's germline CDR1 is SGHRS and CDR2 YFSETQ. The CDR3 is made up of 16 amino acids.

The chain links TRBV5-1 to TRBJ1-6; D possibly corresponds to TRBD1 (6 bases). V was clipped by 5 bases and J by 10 bases, with 19 bases between them. The CDR3 is 15 residues long. Germline-derived CDR1 and CDR2 are SGHRS and YFSETQ. The CDR3 nucleotides are TGCGCCAGCAGTTGGACCCGGGACACAATGTCACCCCTCCACTTT. This gives the protein CASSWTRDTMSPLHF.

The chain couples TRBV7-9 to TRBJ2-3; the D gene is possibly TRBD2 (6 bases). V lost 3 bases and J 5 bases, leaving 12 bases between the germline ends. The CDR3 extends over 14 amino acids. Germline CDR1 and CDR2: SEHNR and FQNEAQ (reference sequence). The CDR3 bases are TGTGCCAGCAGCTTTTGGAGGGGAGAAGATACGCAGTATTTT. Residues: CASSFWRGEDTQYF.

This chain uses TRBV5-1 with TRBJ2-7; TRBD2 matches 9 bases. The ends lost 5 bases at V and 6 bases at J; junction bases unmatched: 9. Germline loops: CDR1 SGHRS, CDR2 YFSETQ. The CDR3 loop spans 14 amino acids. For the CDR3, the DNA is TGCGCCAGCAGTCACGCTAGCGGGGTCTCCGAGCAGTACTTC. Protein sequence: CASSHASGVSEQYF.

The gene calls are TRBV7-6 and TRBJ1-1, with a possible D match to TRBD1 (5 bases). V lost 5 bases and J lost 0, with 13 bases in between. Germline-derived CDR1 and CDR2 are SGHVS and FNYEAQ. The CDR3 is made up of 15 amino acids. DNA for the CDR3: TGTGCCAGCAGCCGAGCGGGGGGGATGAACACTGAAGCTTTCTTT. Translation gives CASSRAGGMNTEAFF.

V gene TRBV5-6 combines with J gene TRBJ2-2, with D uncertain. This CDR3 has 16 amino acids. Trimming stripped 4 bases from V and 3 bases from J, with 16 bases between. Germline values: CDR1 SGHDT, CDR2 YYEEEE. This chain's CDR3 is CASSRSIGLHTGELFF. In nucleotides, the CDR3 is TGTGCCAGCAGCCGTAGTATCGGTCTACACACCGGGGAGCTGTTTTTT.

The gene calls are TRBV19 and TRBJ2-7; D might be TRBD1 (6 bases). Germline V gene sequence: CDR1 LNHDA, CDR2 SQIVND (reference sequence). The CDR3 totals 14 residues. V was shortened by 5 bases and J by 0 bases, with 11 bases between the two germline ends. CDR3 residues: CASSYRENSYEQYF. The CDR3 DNA follows: TGTGCCAGTAGTTACAGGGAGAACTCCTACGAGCAGTACTTC. Full variable domain (missing parts from reference TRBV19 and TRBJ2-7): DGGITQSPKYLFRKEGQNVTLSCEQNLNHDAMYWYRQDPGQGLRLIYYSQIVNDFQKGDIAEGYSVSREKKESFPLTVTSAQKNPTAFYLCASSYRENSYEQYFGPGTRLTVT.

The gene calls are TRBV7-9 and TRBJ2-2; D is unresolved. This CDR3 contains 12 residues. Between the trimmed V and J ends, which lost 5 bases and 4 bases, there was a span of 5 bases. CDR1 is SEHNR and CDR2 is FQNEAQ in the germline V gene (reference sequence). Here the CDR3 DNA reads TGTGCCAGCAGCCCCGTCACCGGGGAGCTGTTTTTT. This gives the protein CASSPVTGELFF. Full variable domain (remainder filled in from reference TRBV7-9 and TRBJ2-2): DTGVSQNPRHKITKRGQNVTFRCDPISEHNRLYWYRQTLGQGPEFLTYFQNEAQLEKSRLLSDRFSAERPKGSFSTLEIQRTEQGDSAMYLCASSPVTGELFFGEGSRLTVL.

The chain employs TRBV2 and TRBJ1-1; a possible D gene is TRBD1 (5 bases). The CDR3 has 14 amino acids. V lost 2 bases to trimming and J lost 1 base, with 8 bases between them. The V gene's germline CDR1 is SNHLY and CDR2 FYNNEI. The CDR3 loop reads CASSEWGRNTEAFF. DNA for the CDR3: TGTGCCAGCAGTGAATGGGGGAGGAACACTGAAGCTTTCTTT.